These 27 T cell receptor beta chains were sequenced from one sample in a study of T cell repertoires in cytomegalovirus infection. TCRdb reprocessed the reads with MiXCR, giving one entry per CDR3 protein. The sample has hundreds of thousands of distinct CDR3 sequences, 22% seen once. The sample comprised CD8+ T cells from PBMCs. These receptors were taken from a human donor in good health (CMV status not recorded). Some clones in this sample may be carry-over from other donors' samples.

This clonotype was seen more than once but under ten times. This rearrangement joins TRBV6-1 to TRBJ2-2; no definite D call. Germline V gene lookup returns CDR1 MNHNS and CDR2 SASEGT. The CDR3 is 13 amino acids. V dropped 6 bases and J dropped 7 bases, with 12 bases sitting between them. The CDR3 coding sequence is TGTGCCAGCAGAATGAAATCCATCGGGGAGCTGTTTTTT. Amino acids: CASRMKSIGELFF.

The chain uses TRBV7-9 and TRBJ1-4; D not resolved. This CDR3 region has 14 residues. The germline V gene encodes CDR1 SEHNR and CDR2 FQNEAQ (reference sequence). V lost 5 bases and J 8 bases, leaving 15 bases between the germline ends. The CDR3 DNA sequence: TGTGCCAGCAGCCACGGGATGGGGAGAGAAAAACTGTTTTTT. Protein product: CASSHGMGREKLFF.

The chain carries TRBV9 and TRBJ2-7; 8 bases fit TRBD1. The CDR3 sequence is 14 residues long. Germline assignment: CDR1 SGDLS and CDR2 YYNGEE. V lost 2 bases and J lost 3; bases outside the gene matches: 4. DNA of the CDR3: TGTGCCAGCAGCGTGACAGGGGCAGACTACGAGCAGTACTTC. Translating it yields CASSVTGADYEQYF.

This clonotype has at least ten counts. This chain links TRBV2 with TRBJ2-7, with 8 bases matching TRBD1. The CDR3 is made up of 15 amino acids. The germline CDR1 and CDR2 sequences are SNHLY and FYNNEI. V lost 6 bases to trimming and J lost 0 bases; unmatched junction nucleotides: 7. CDR3 coding DNA: TGTGCCAGCAGGGACCCCAGGGGGCTCTCCTACGAGCAGTACTTC. It is translated as CASRDPRGLSYEQYF.

This clonotype was recorded only once. The rearrangement uses TRBV10-3 and TRBJ2-1, with 7 bases matching TRBD2. V lost 3 bases, J lost 9 bases, and 20 bases stayed unmatched. This CDR3 is 18 amino acids long. Germline values: CDR1 ENHRY, CDR2 SYGVKD. The CDR3 reads CAISDVPTSTQSEVEQFF. CDR3 DNA sequence: TGTGCCATCAGTGATGTCCCGACTAGCACCCAGTCCGAGGTTGAGCAGTTCTTC.

This clonotype has a count of ten or more. The chain is built from TRBV7-2 and TRBJ2-7; 8 nucleotides line up with TRBD2. The CDR3 covers 16 residues. The ends lost 8 bases at V and 1 base at J; junction bases unmatched: 13. Germline V CDR1 and CDR2: SGHTA, FQGNSA. CDR3 residues: CASSKTAGGASYEQYF. The CDR3 DNA reads TGTGCCAGCTCGAAAACGGCGGGGGGTGCTTCCTACGAGCAGTACTTC.

This clonotype appeared a few times. The chain recombines TRBV12-3 or TRBV12-4 with TRBJ2-1; weak D call: TRBD2 (6 bases). V shed 4 bases and J shed 0 bases, with 13 bases lying between them. This CDR3 spans 16 amino acids. The CDR3 protein is CASSSQGGSSYNEQFF. Here the CDR3 DNA reads TGTGCCAGCAGTTCCCAGGGAGGCAGCTCCTACAATGAGCAGTTCTTC.

The chain carries TRBV30 and TRBJ1-1; D is uncertain. Per the germline V gene, CDR1 is GTSNPN and CDR2 is SVGIG (reference sequence). Trimming pared 2 bases from V and 4 bases from J, leaving 20 bases between. This CDR3 spans 16 amino acids. The CDR3 spells CAWSQGMGGFSTEAFF. The CDR3 region has the DNA TGTGCCTGGAGTCAAGGGATGGGTGGATTTAGCACTGAAGCTTTCTTT.

This clonotype turned up a few times. J is TRBJ2-7 and V is TRBV11-2; D call uncertain. V dropped 1 base and J dropped 3 bases, with 13 bases sitting between them. The CDR3 has 15 amino acids. Per germline, CDR1 SGHAT and CDR2 FQNNGV. Here the CDR3 reads CASSLAAPPYYEQYF. The CDR3 DNA sequence: TGTGCCAGCAGCTTAGCCGCACCCCCCTACTACGAGCAGTACTTC.

The chain employs TRBV29-1 and TRBJ2-2; D not certain. CDR3 length equals 14 residues. Germline CDR1 is SQVTM and CDR2 is ANQGSEA. V was trimmed by 3 bases and J by 0 bases, leaving 8 bases between them. The CDR3 sequence is CSVEAGANTGELFF. DNA of the CDR3: TGCAGCGTTGAGGCAGGCGCGAACACCGGGGAGCTGTTTTTT.

The chain is built from TRBV5-5 and TRBJ2-7; perhaps TRBD2 as D (6 bases). Germline V gene sequence: CDR1 SGHKS, CDR2 YYEKEE (reference sequence). The length of the CDR3 is 13 residues. V was trimmed by 4 bases and J by 5 bases, leaving 13 bases between them. The CDR3 here is CASSIGGAHEQYF. The CDR3 nucleotides are TGTGCCAGCAGCATCGGAGGGGCCCACGAGCAGTACTTC.

This clonotype showed up just a few times. The chain is built from TRBV11-2 and TRBJ2-3, with 8 positions matching TRBD2. V shed 4 bases and J 7 bases; nucleotides not matched to a gene: 19. Germline CDR1 is SGHAT and CDR2 is FQNNGV. This CDR3 region has 18 residues. CDR3 in DNA: TGTGCCAGCAGCTCTCTAAGTCCGGGGGGGACTTGGACATATACGCAGTATTTT. Protein: CASSSLSPGGTWTYTQYF.

This sequence joins TRBV7-9 and TRBJ2-5; D may correspond to TRBD1 or TRBD2 (5 bases each). The CDR3 has 14 amino acids. Looked up from germline, CDR1 is SEHNR and CDR2 is FQNEAQ (reference sequence). The ends were cut back, 4 bases at V and 1 base at J, with 10 bases in the middle. CDR3 nucleotide sequence: TGTGCCAGCAGCTGGGGGACGGCCCAAGAGACCCAGTACTTC. This codes for CASSWGTAQETQYF. Full variable domain (remainder filled in from reference TRBV7-9 and TRBJ2-5): DTGVSQNPRHKITKRGQNVTFRCDPISEHNRLYWYRQTLGQGPEFLTYFQNEAQLEKSRLLSDRFSAERPKGSFSTLEIQRTEQGDSAMYLCASSWGTAQETQYFGPGTRLLVL.

This clonotype was found many times. The rearrangement joins TRBV28 to TRBJ2-5; 11 nucleotides align to TRBD1. With V trimmed by 4 bases and J by 5 bases, 12 bases remained unmatched. Germline CDR1 reads MDHEN; CDR2 reads SYDVKM. The CDR3 runs to 17 residues. The CDR3 spells CASSSPRTGGGRETQYF. The CDR3 coding sequence is TGTGCCAGCAGTTCCCCCCGGACAGGGGGCGGACGGGAGACCCAGTACTTC. Full variable domain (outside the CDR3, taken from reference TRBV28 and TRBJ2-5): DVKVTQSSRYLVKRTGEKVFLECVQDMDHENMFWYRQDPGLGLRLIYFSYDVKMKEKGDIPEGYSVSREKKERFSLILESASTNQTSMYLCASSSPRTGGGRETQYFGPGTRLLVL.

The chain joins TRBV19 to TRBJ1-5, with TRBD1 matching over 8 bases. CDR3 length: 17 residues. With 3 bases clipped from V and 1 base from J, the junction kept 8 bases outside the gene matches. CDR1 and CDR2 from the germline V gene are LNHDA and SQIVND (reference sequence). The chain's CDR3 is CASSMVPQGASNQPQHF. The CDR3 coding sequence is TGTGCCAGTAGTATGGTCCCTCAGGGGGCGAGCAATCAGCCCCAGCATTTT.

This clonotype was seen many times. The rearrangement uses TRBV10-2 and TRBJ1-1; D gene uncertain. Trimming cost V 7 bases and J 8 bases, with 11 bases left between them. Germline lookup yields CDR1 WSHSY and CDR2 SAAADI. The CDR3 is 11 residues long. In DNA form, the CDR3 reads TGCGCCAGCAACTACGCTAGGGAAGCTTTCTTT. It specifies CASNYAREAFF.

There are a few counts of this clonotype. The genes are TRBV27 and TRBJ2-7; TRBD1 might be the D (6 bases). This CDR3 spans 8 amino acids. Germline V gene sequence: CDR1 MNHEY, CDR2 SMNVEV (reference sequence). This CDR3 reads CARIYREV. In DNA, the CDR3 is TGTGCCAGGATATACAGGGAGGTC.

This sequence joins TRBV27 and TRBJ1-1; no clear D gene. Per germline, CDR1 MNHEY and CDR2 SMNVEV (reference sequence). V lost 0 bases, J lost 1 base, and 12 bases lay in between. This CDR3 spans 16 amino acids. CDR3 coding DNA: TGTGCCAGCAGTTTATCACTCGGGGATCCGAACACTGAAGCTTTCTTT. Its protein is CASSLSLGDPNTEAFF.

Concerning this clonotype: This may stem from a read error, because a much larger clone lies one nucleotide away. The gene calls are TRBV28 and TRBJ1-1, with D uncertain. Germline values: CDR1 MDHEN, CDR2 SYDVKM. The CDR3 contains 14 residues. V was pared by 6 bases and J by 6 bases, with 17 bases between. CDR3 sequence: CASSKHQETAEAFF. CDR3 sequence (DNA): TGTGCCAGCAGCAAACACCAGGAGACCGCTGAAGCTTTCTTT. Using reference TRBV28 and TRBJ1-1 for the parts outside the CDR3, the full variable domain is DVKVTQSSRYLVKRTGEKVFLECVQDMDHENMFWYRQDPGLGLRLIYFSYDVKMKEKGDIPEGYSVSREKKERFSLILESASTNQTSMYLCASSKHQETAEAFFGQGTRLTVV.

This clonotype was seen more than once but under ten times. The chain combines TRBV27 with TRBJ1-4; D gene uncertain. Trimming stripped 5 bases from V and 4 bases from J, with 8 bases between. Per germline, CDR1 MNHEY and CDR2 SMNVEV (reference sequence). The CDR3 has 13 amino acids. The CDR3 bases are TGTGCCAGCAGTACCCCCGGTAATGAAAAACTGTTTTTT. Protein product: CASSTPGNEKLFF.

The chain links TRBV7-9 to TRBJ2-5; the D is unclear. Germline V gene lookup returns CDR1 SEHNR and CDR2 FQNEAQ (reference sequence). This CDR3 has 13 residues. The V end lost 2 bases, the J end lost 5 bases, and 9 bases lay between the germline ends. The CDR3: CASSLPSHETQYF. The DNA of the CDR3 is TGTGCCAGCAGCTTACCGAGTCACGAGACCCAGTACTTC.

The J gene is TRBJ2-4, the V gene TRBV28, with D perhaps TRBD1 (6 bases). Germline assignment: CDR1 MDHEN and CDR2 SYDVKM. Trimming removed 10 bases from V and 6 bases from J, with 13 bases in between. CDR3 length: 12 residues. The CDR3 DNA is TGTGCCACCCGGGACATTGGAAACATTCAGTACTTC. Amino acids: CATRDIGNIQYF.

The rearrangement links TRBV20-1 to TRBJ2-3, with TRBD2 as a possible D gene (7 bases). Per germline, CDR1 DFQATT and CDR2 SNEGSKA (reference sequence). This CDR3 spans 16 amino acids. Trimming took 5 bases from V and 2 from J, leaving 20 bases between them. The CDR3 DNA reads TGCAGTGCTTACCTCGGAGGGGGGGCTAACACAGATACGCAGTATTTT. This translates into CSAYLGGGANTDTQYF.

V is TRBV6-8 and J is TRBJ1-1; a weak D match, TRBD1 (6 bases). V was shortened by 1 base and J by 0 bases, with 15 bases between the two germline ends. The CDR3 runs to 17 residues. CDR1 and CDR2 (germline): MNHGY, SAAAGT. Here the CDR3 DNA reads TGTGCCAGCAGTTACTTCAGGGGAAATTACATGAACACTGAAGCTTTCTTT. Translated: CASSYFRGNYMNTEAFF.

This clonotype was recorded a few times. The rearrangement uses TRBV6-1 and TRBJ2-7; D perhaps matches TRBD1 (6 bases). This CDR3 has 14 residues. Trimming pared 8 bases from V and 0 bases from J, leaving 14 bases between. Germline CDR1 and CDR2: MNHNS and SASEGT. DNA of the CDR3: TGTGCCAGCCAGGGACATCTGAGCTCCTACGAGCAGTACTTC. Residues: CASQGHLSSYEQYF.

V usage is TRBV4-1 and J usage is TRBJ1-5, with 7 bases fitting TRBD1. Per germline, CDR1 MGHRA and CDR2 YSYEKL. J lost 1 base, V lost 2 bases, and 5 bases had no gene match. This CDR3 is 16 amino acids long. In nucleotides, the CDR3 is TGCGCCAGCAGCCAAACCCCACAGGGGAGCAATCAGCCCCAGCATTTT. Amino acids: CASSQTPQGSNQPQHF.

This clonotype was picked up many times. The chain is built from TRBV2 and TRBJ2-7, with D perhaps matching TRBD1 (5 bases). This CDR3 spans 14 amino acids. Germline-derived CDR1 and CDR2 are SNHLY and FYNNEI. V lost 2 bases and J 3 bases, leaving 11 bases between the germline ends. CDR3 loop: CASSENRLHYEQYF. The CDR3 nucleotides read TGTGCCAGCAGTGAAAACAGGCTGCACTACGAGCAGTACTTC. Together with reference TRBV2 and TRBJ2-7, the CDR3 gives the full variable domain: EPEVTQTPSHQVTQMGQEVILRCVPISNHLYFYWYRQILGQKVEFLVSFYNNEISEKSEIFDDQFSVERPDGSNFTLKIRSTKLEDSAMYFCASSENRLHYEQYFGPGTRLTVT.